Reported below is one TCR beta chain. Its matching antigen is unknown. The ends were cut back, 3 bases at V and 15 bases at J, with 24 bases in the middle. The CDR3 is made up of 15 amino acids. The time point was: patch test 1, 2 weeks after DPC sensitization. The treatment is: therapeutic diphenylcyclopropenone sensitization with weekly scalp DPC. Separate cDNA molecules received unique molecular identifiers, which the library attached to them. MiXCR, applied by TCRdb to the RACE reads, yields one record per CDR3 protein. This sample has roughly 200,000 distinct CDR3 sequences, with about 22% found just once. This record comes from a study of human T cells and chemical hapten exposure. Across the study: Patients had diphenylcyclopropenone applied to the scalp weekly throughout the approximately 26-week study. General study findings and limits: The presence of alopecia in the donors means their immune response may differ from healthy people's. The study found expanded TCRs formed significantly more large CDR3 similarity clusters than controls.

Sequenced material: whole blood, taken in connection with sensitization to the hapten diphenylcyclopropenone (DPC). The rearrangement joins TRBV12-3 or TRBV12-4 to TRBJ2-1; no clear D. This TCR was sampled from a woman in her fifties or sixties with alopecia areata. Some clones in this sample may be carry-over from other donors' samples. DNA of the CDR3: TGTGCCAGCAGTTTTGCCAGCAGTTTCGGCTCCGGCGGGTTCTTC. Translation gives CASSFASSFGSGGFF.